This T cell receptor (beta chain) was profiled in a study of cytomegalovirus exposure and HLA in healthy donors. The germline V gene has CDR1 LNHNV and CDR2 YYDKDF (reference sequence). The CDR3 runs to 12 residues. V gave up 0 bases and J gave up 5 bases, with 4 bases separating them. The study ran its PCR with 60 Vbeta and 13 Jbeta primers. Assay: immunoSEQ multiplex PCR; the TCRdb copy retains only in-frame clones and omits some. Among some 100,000 clones listed, approximately 85% were seen once. Donors likely had unrecorded immune exposures despite being nominally healthy when sampled. The clonotype was recovered from a young man in good health and CMV-seronegative. The source material was PBMCs. J is TRBJ1-2 and V is TRBV15; D is unresolved. This CDR3 is CATSRDRYGYTF. In nucleotides, the CDR3 is TGTGCCACCAGCAGAGATCGTTATGGCTACACCTTC.